These 21 T cell receptor beta chains were all obtained from the same sample, sequenced in a study of blood T cell repertoires in COVID-19 (dated by TCRdb to 2019 to 2021). Library creation used the immunoSEQ multiplex PCR assay. TCRdb took this table from immuneACCESS and kept in-frame rearrangements with V and J called. Such tables lack part of the clones; where checked against another copy, unresolved V genes explain under half of the gap, and the rest is unexplained. Across this sample there are fewer than 120,000 clones, with over 60% seen only once. About 3.7% of the sample comes from the top ten. The sample was peripheral blood. These receptors were obtained from a woman of 80 years or more with acute or convalescent COVID-19.

The chain carries TRBV25-1 and TRBJ2-6, with D maybe TRBD1 (5 bases). CDR1 and CDR2 (germline): MGHDK, SYGVNS. The CDR3 runs 17 residues. Trimming removed 1 base from V and 0 bases from J, with 10 bases in between. The CDR3 spells CASSESYRRSGANVLTF. CDR3 nucleotide sequence: TGTGCCAGCAGTGAATCCTACAGGCGCTCTGGGGCCAACGTCCTGACTTTC.

V usage is TRBV5-6 and J usage is TRBJ2-1; TRBD1 is a possible D gene (6 bases). Germline V gene data show CDR1 as SGHDT and CDR2 as YYEEEE. The CDR3 is 15 amino acids. V dropped 3 bases and J dropped 1 base, with 11 bases sitting between them. In nucleotides, the CDR3 is TGTGCCAGCAGCTATCGACAGGTATCCTACAATGAGCAGTTCTTC. Amino acid sequence: CASSYRQVSYNEQFF.

The chain employs TRBV6-5 and TRBJ2-1; TRBD2 matches at 7 bases. V gave up 7 bases and J gave up 0 bases; unmatched junction bases: 6. CDR3 length equals 15 residues. The germline CDR1 and CDR2 sequences are MNHEY and SVGAGI. CDR3: CASTPSGTSYNEQFF. DNA for the CDR3: TGTGCCAGCACTCCAAGCGGGACCTCCTACAATGAGCAGTTCTTC.

The chain is built from TRBV19 and TRBJ1-3; D is unclear. V was cut by 2 bases and J by 5 bases, with 13 bases left in between. Germline V gives CDR1 LNHDA, CDR2 SQIVND (reference sequence). This CDR3 contains 15 residues. CDR3 region: CASSIRGSDRNTIYF. The CDR3 DNA follows: TGTGCCAGTAGTATAAGAGGCAGCGACCGAAACACCATATATTTT.

The chain carries TRBV5-4 and TRBJ1-4; 9 nucleotides line up with TRBD1. This CDR3 is 15 amino acids long. The V gene's germline CDR1 is SGHNT and CDR2 YYREEE (reference sequence). V lost 0 bases, J lost 6 bases, and 3 bases stayed unmatched. The CDR3: CASSLAGTGYEKLFF. The CDR3 DNA is TGTGCCAGCAGCTTGGCCGGGACAGGGTATGAAAAACTGTTTTTT.

The V gene is TRBV30, the J gene TRBJ1-5; 8 nucleotides align to TRBD1. This CDR3 is built from 15 residues. The germline gives CDR1 GTSNPN, CDR2 SVGIG (reference sequence). V dropped 1 base and J dropped 3; count of bases not matched to a gene: 5. Here the CDR3 DNA reads TGTGCCTGGAGTGAGGGACAGGATCTCAATCAGCCCCAGCATTTT. Translated: CAWSEGQDLNQPQHF.

This chain connects TRBV5-1 to TRBJ2-1; perhaps TRBD2 as D (6 bases). Germline CDR1 SGHRS, CDR2 YFSETQ. Trimming pared 3 bases from V and 0 bases from J, leaving 13 bases between. The CDR3 sequence is 16 residues long. As DNA, the CDR3 is TGCGCCAGCAGCTGGGGGGATACCAGCTCCTACAATGAGCAGTTCTTC. Translated: CASSWGDTSSYNEQFF.

The CDR3 DNA sequence: TGTGCCAGCAGTCCCCGGCGGGTGGCGGATGGCTACACCTTC. It translates to CASSPRRVADGYTF. The chain carries TRBV27 and TRBJ1-2; D remains ambiguous. V shed 5 bases and J shed 6 bases, with 16 bases lying between them. The CDR3 has 14 residues. CDR1 is MNHEY, CDR2 SMNVEV, per germline (reference sequence).

This clone was counted a few times. In DNA form, the CDR3 reads TGTGCCTGGAGTGTAAGGCTCACAGCGGGAGTGTACAATGAGCAGTTCTTC. Amino acid sequence: CAWSVRLTAGVYNEQFF. The chain recombines TRBV30 with TRBJ2-1; TRBD2 matches 8 bases. The CDR3 runs 17 residues. Germline V CDR1 and CDR2: GTSNPN, SVGIG (reference sequence). V lost 0 bases to trimming and J lost 4 bases; unmatched junction nucleotides: 11. The full variable domain, its missing parts supplied by reference TRBV30 and TRBJ2-1, is SQTIHQWPATLVQPVGSPLSLECTVEGTSNPNLYWYRQAAGRGLQLLFYSVGIGQISSEVPQNLSASRPQDRQFILSSKKLLLSDSGFYLCAWSVRLTAGVYNEQFFGPGTRLTVL.

The chain uses TRBV6-2 or TRBV6-3 and TRBJ2-3; 13 bases align to TRBD2. CDR3 length equals 19 residues. The trim removed 2 bases at V and 3 bases at J, leaving 11 bases unmatched. CDR1 and CDR2 from the germline V gene are MNHEY and SVGEGT. The CDR3 region is CASSYRLAGGLRSTDTQYF. The CDR3 coding sequence is TGTGCCAGCAGTTACCGACTAGCGGGGGGCCTGAGGTCGACAGATACGCAGTATTTT.

This clone was seen only once. DNA for the CDR3: TGTGCCAGCAGCAATACAGGGTTGGATACGCAGTATTTT. Amino acid sequence: CASSNTGLDTQYF. V usage is TRBV11-2 and J usage is TRBJ2-3; possible D gene TRBD1, 6 bases. The germline CDR1 and CDR2 sequences are SGHAT and FQNNGV. CDR3 size: 13 residues. The V end was cut by 5 bases, the J end by 6 bases, with 12 bases between.

This chain connects TRBV27 to TRBJ1-2, with unresolved D. The V gene's germline CDR1 is MNHEY and CDR2 SMNVEV (reference sequence). The ends were cut back, 2 bases at V and 3 bases at J, with 7 bases in the middle. CDR3 size: 13 residues. The CDR3: CASSLGEYYGYTF. The CDR3 bases are TGTGCCAGCAGTTTAGGGGAGTACTATGGCTACACCTTC.

The V and J genes are TRBV3-1 (or the pseudogene TRBV3-2) and TRBJ1-1; 7 nucleotides match TRBD1. This CDR3 is built from 14 residues. V gave up 6 bases and J gave up 8 bases; unmatched junction bases: 12. Per the germline V gene, CDR1 is LGHDT and CDR2 is YNNKEL (reference sequence). CDR3 region: CASSPDDRDREAFF. As DNA, the CDR3 is TGTGCCAGCAGTCCAGACGACAGGGATCGCGAAGCTTTCTTT.

This clone showed up just once. This chain joins TRBV28 and TRBJ1-6; D gene ambiguous. V dropped 10 bases and J dropped 7 bases, with 11 bases sitting between them. From germline, CDR1 is MDHEN and CDR2 SYDVKM. The CDR3 spans 12 residues. The CDR3 coding sequence is TGTGCCACCCATTACAACAATTCACCCCTCCACTTT. Amino acid sequence: CATHYNNSPLHF.

V is TRBV29-1 and J is TRBJ2-1; D may be TRBD2 (5 bases). CDR1 SQVTM and CDR2 ANQGSEA come from the germline V gene. CDR3 length: 12 amino acids. CDR3 residues: CSVARAYNEQFF. In DNA form, the CDR3 reads TGCAGTGTCGCGAGGGCCTACAATGAGCAGTTCTTC.

This chain uses TRBV11-2 with TRBJ1-1, with 7 bases identical to TRBD1. The CDR3 has 16 amino acids. Per germline, CDR1 SGHAT and CDR2 FQNNGV. With V trimmed by 4 bases and J by 1 base, 9 bases remained unmatched. DNA for the CDR3: TGTGCCAGCAGCTCTATCTGGACAGGCCAGAACACTGAAGCTTTCTTT. This gives the protein CASSSIWTGQNTEAFF.

In this sample, this clone turned up a few times. This chain links TRBV12-5 with TRBJ1-1; possibly TRBD1 for D (5 bases). This CDR3 comprises 15 residues. The V gene lost 6 bases and the J gene lost 1 base, with 15 bases spanning the gap. CDR1 and CDR2 from the germline V gene are LGHNT and FRNRAP. CDR3 in DNA: TGTGCTAGTGGCCCGGGGGGGGGTACGAACACTGAAGCTTTCTTT. It yields the protein CASGPGGGTNTEAFF.

This clone was seen a handful of times. The CDR3 reads CASSPNGGNYGYTF. The CDR3 coding sequence is TGTGCCAGCAGCCCTAACGGGGGTAACTATGGCTACACCTTC. This rearrangement joins TRBV6-6 to TRBJ1-2; possibly TRBD1 for D (5 bases). Germline CDR1 is MNHNY and CDR2 is SVGAGI (reference sequence). V was clipped by 6 bases and J by 1 base, with 12 bases between them. The CDR3 consists of 14 residues.

This clone has only one observation. The rearrangement uses TRBV19 and TRBJ2-1; 7 bases line up with TRBD2. Germline CDR1 and CDR2: LNHDA and SQIVND (reference sequence). V lost 6 bases and J lost 8; bases outside the gene matches: 16. CDR3 size: 16 residues. The CDR3 DNA follows: TGTGCCAGTAGCCCCTATCCCCACGGGAGGAGTGATGAGCAGTTCTTC. As protein: CASSPYPHGRSDEQFF.

V and J are TRBV18 and TRBJ1-1, with 8 nucleotides matching TRBD1. CDR1 and CDR2 from the germline V gene are KGHSH and LQKENI. This CDR3 is built from 14 residues. After removal of 3 bases from V and 0 bases from J, the junction contained 0 bases not matched to a gene. The CDR3 protein is CASSPDRVNTEAFF. The CDR3 coding sequence is TGTGCCAGCTCACCGGACAGGGTGAACACTGAAGCTTTCTTT.

The chain recombines TRBV24-1 with TRBJ2-1; 7 bases map to TRBD1. CDR3 size: 14 residues. The V gene's germline CDR1 is KGHDR and CDR2 SFDVKD. V gave up 7 bases and J gave up 7 bases; unmatched junction bases: 9. The CDR3 here is CATSDGQDGNEQFF. The CDR3 coding sequence is TGTGCCACCAGCGATGGACAGGACGGAAATGAGCAGTTCTTC.